These T cell receptor beta chains were read from a single sample in a study of blood T cell repertoires in COVID-19. The repertoire was sequenced with immunoSEQ multiplex PCR; TCRdb's copy has only in-frame clones and lacks some. The sample records 65,000 to 75,000 clones, approximately 80% being singletons. The specimen sequenced was peripheral blood. These receptor sequences come from an elderly man with acute or convalescent COVID-19. CDR3s include the opening cysteine and the closing phenylalanine or tryptophan. Each record gives: V gene, D gene, clone size, J gene, CDR3 protein, CDR3 DNA. A D gene is named only where the DNA matches it firmly. Rows give clone size only sometimes, using once, few, many, or a class for an expanded clone.

>TRBV15|TRBD1|.|TRBJ1-2
CATSRGQGEYGYTF
TGTGCCACCAGCAGAGGACAGGGAGAGTATGGCTACACCTTC
>TRBV6-5|TRBD1|.|TRBJ2-5
CASTRTGPYQETQYF
TGTGCCAGCACCCGGACAGGTCCGTACCAAGAGACCCAGTACTTC
>TRBV27|TRBD2|.|TRBJ2-7
CASSLQGLAGPPYEQYF
TGTGCCAGCAGTTTACAGGGACTAGCGGGGCCTCCCTACGAGCAGTACTTC
>TRBV5-1|.|.|TRBJ1-1
CASSAGPSTLEAFF
TGCGCCAGCAGCGCGGGTCCTTCTACACTTGAAGCTTTCTTT
>TRBV19|TRBD1|.|TRBJ2-6
CASKSRTGGTSGANVLTF
TGTGCCAGTAAATCTCGGACAGGGGGAACCTCTGGGGCCAACGTCCTGACTTTC
>TRBV3-1/TRBV3-2|TRBD2|.|TRBJ2-5
CASSLSGTSWETQYF
TGTGCCAGCAGCCTCTCCGGGACTAGTTGGGAGACCCAGTACTTC
>TRBV10-3|.|.|TRBJ1-1
CAIRGTENTEAFF
TGTGCCATCAGAGGGACTGAGAACACTGAAGCTTTCTTT
>TRBV5-5|TRBD1|.|TRBJ2-6
CASSFGTGGFGANVLTF
TGTGCCAGCAGCTTTGGGACAGGGGGTTTTGGGGCCAACGTCCTGACTTTC
>TRBV3-1/TRBV3-2|TRBD1|.|TRBJ1-6
CASRHNGQGGWSPLHF
TGTGCCAGCAGACACAACGGACAGGGTGGGTGGTCACCCCTCCACTTT
>TRBV5-5|TRBD1|.|TRBJ1-2
CASSQGESGYGYTF
TGTGCCAGCAGCCAGGGGGAAAGCGGCTATGGCTACACCTTC
>TRBV5-6|.|.|TRBJ2-2
CASSFQLRQVNTGELFF
TGTGCCAGCAGCTTCCAGCTAAGACAGGTGAACACCGGGGAGCTGTTTTTT
>TRBV19|.|.|TRBJ2-1
CASMIQGGGRHEQFF
TGTGCCAGTATGATCCAGGGGGGTGGCCGCCATGAGCAGTTCTTC
>TRBV6-5|.|once|TRBJ2-6
CASRRSPSGANVLTF
TGTGCCTCAAGGAGGAGCCCCTCTGGGGCCAACGTCCTGACTTTC
>TRBV7-9|TRBD1|.|TRBJ1-5
CASSSTGGPNQPQHF
TGTGCCAGCAGCTCAACAGGGGGCCCCAATCAGCCCCAGCATTTT
>TRBV4-3|.|.|TRBJ2-6
CASGRHSGANVLTF
TGCGCCAGCGGGAGACACTCTGGGGCCAACGTCCTGACTTTC
>TRBV7-9|.|.|TRBJ1-2
CASSLVGRGSYGYTF
TGTGCCAGCAGCTTAGTCGGTCGAGGGAGTTATGGCTACACCTTC
>TRBV5-5|.|.|TRBJ1-5
CASSPMQGGNQPQHF
TGTGCCAGCAGCCCGATGCAGGGCGGCAATCAGCCCCAGCATTTT
>TRBV10-3|TRBD1|.|TRBJ2-3
CAIRTGTGVTDTQYF
TGTGCCATCAGAACCGGGACAGGGGTCACAGATACGCAGTATTTT
>TRBV10-3|.|.|TRBJ2-3
CATQSGTSTDTQYF
TGTGCCACGCAGAGTGGGACTAGCACAGATACGCAGTATTTT
>TRBV18|.|.|TRBJ2-4
CASSPSQGKNIQYF
TGTGCCAGCTCCCCGTCCCAGGGCAAAAACATTCAGTACTTC
>TRBV7-3|TRBD2|.|TRBJ2-1
CASSRHSGGAPYNEQFF
TGTGCCAGCAGCCGTCATAGCGGGGGGGCCCCCTACAATGAGCAGTTCTTC
>TRBV7-9|TRBD2|.|TRBJ2-7
CASRPGLAGYEQYF
TGTGCCAGCAGGCCGGGACTAGCGGGTTACGAGCAGTACTTC
>TRBV11-3|.|.|TRBJ2-7
CASSLGQEQYF
TGTGCCAGCAGCTTAGGACAGGAGCAGTACTTC
>TRBV7-3|TRBD1|once|TRBJ2-2
CASSLNPGTGAVGELFF
TGTGCCAGCAGCTTAAACCCCGGGACAGGGGCGGTCGGGGAGCTGTTTTTT
>TRBV28|TRBD1|.|TRBJ2-2
CASSLRTGRVTGELFF
TGTGCCAGCAGCCTTAGGACAGGGAGAGTTACCGGGGAGCTGTTTTTT
>TRBV7-2|TRBD2|.|TRBJ2-3
CASSLALAGADTQYF
TGTGCCAGCAGCTTAGCTCTAGCGGGAGCAGATACGCAGTATTTT